Each of the 20 T cell receptor beta chains below was sequenced from the same sample in a study of blood T cell repertoires in COVID-19 (dated by TCRdb to 2019 to 2021). The library was made by the immunoSEQ multiplex PCR assay. TCRdb obtained this table from immuneACCESS and retained in-frame rearrangements with V and J assigned. These tables miss some clones; where compared with another copy, unresolved V genes account for less than half of the shortfall, and the remainder is unexplained. The sample contains 87,000 or so clones, about nine tenths of them found a single time. Around 4.5% of the sample is taken by the ten largest. Sequenced input: peripheral blood. The receptor set was obtained from a woman at least 80 years old with acute or convalescent COVID-19.

This clone has more than one count but fewer than ten. The chain uses TRBV6-5 and TRBJ2-1; TRBD2 agrees at 11 bases. The length of the CDR3 is 15 residues. The V and J ends lost 8 bases and 4 bases, in that order; junction bases with no gene match: 7. The germline gives CDR1 MNHEY, CDR2 SVGAGI. The CDR3, as DNA: TGTGCCAGCCTCACCGGGACTAGCGGATACAATGAGCAGTTCTTC. Translated: CASLTGTSGYNEQFF.

V gene TRBV6-4 combines with J gene TRBJ2-7; D uncertain. V lost 0 bases to trimming and J lost 3 bases, with 9 bases between them. Germline lookup yields CDR1 MRHNA and CDR2 SNTAGT. The CDR3 covers 14 residues. The CDR3 sequence is CASSDSDFHYEQYF. The CDR3 nucleotides are TGTGCCAGCAGTGACTCCGACTTCCACTACGAGCAGTACTTC.

The genes are TRBV7-8 and TRBJ2-1; 7 bases match TRBD1. Germline values: CDR1 SGHVS, CDR2 FQNEAQ. Trimming cost V 0 bases and J 1 base; bases outside gene matches: 0. There are 15 residues in the CDR3. The CDR3 sequence: CASSLAGQSYNEQFF. The CDR3 bases are TGTGCCAGCAGCTTAGCGGGACAGTCCTACAATGAGCAGTTCTTC.

V usage is TRBV9 and J usage is TRBJ1-1; D not certain. The V gene lost 0 bases and the J gene lost 3 bases, with 12 bases spanning the gap. The CDR3 totals 15 residues. Germline CDR1 is SGDLS and CDR2 is YYNGEE. CDR3 in amino acids: CASSVVGQEDTEAFF. In DNA form, the CDR3 reads TGTGCCAGCAGCGTAGTTGGGCAGGAAGACACTGAAGCTTTCTTT.

The chain employs TRBV7-6 and TRBJ2-7; 10 positions match TRBD1. V shed 1 base and J 0 bases; nucleotides not matched to a gene: 9. The CDR3 spans 18 residues. CDR1 is SGHVS and CDR2 is FNYEAQ in the germline V gene. The CDR3 coding sequence is TGTGCCAGCAGCTTAGTAGCGACAGGGGGCGCGGGCTCCTACGAGCAGTACTTC. The encoded protein is CASSLVATGGAGSYEQYF.

The V call is TRBV5-1, the J call TRBJ1-1; TRBD1 matches 8 bases. This CDR3 has 15 residues. V shed 3 bases and J 4 bases; nucleotides not matched to a gene: 8. CDR1 is SGHRS, CDR2 YFSETQ, per germline. The chain's CDR3 is CASSSKGQAPTEAFF. As DNA, the CDR3 is TGCGCCAGCAGCTCGAAGGGACAGGCACCCACTGAAGCTTTCTTT.

The chain recombines TRBV18 with TRBJ1-1; D may be TRBD1 (6 bases). V was pared by 2 bases and J by 6 bases, with 10 bases between. This CDR3 region has 13 residues. CDR1 and CDR2 (germline): KGHSH, LQKENI. The CDR3 bases are TGTGCCAGCTCACCAATACAGGGAGCTGAAGCTTTCTTT. This translates into CASSPIQGAEAFF.

The V gene is TRBV20-1, the J gene TRBJ2-1; 11 bases map to TRBD2. Germline CDR1 is DFQATT and CDR2 is SNEGSKA (reference sequence). The junction had 3 bases not matched to a gene; V was cut back by 7 bases and J by 10 bases. This CDR3 region has 11 residues. The CDR3 region is CSGLAGLEQFF. Here the CDR3 DNA reads TGCAGTGGACTAGCGGGGTTAGAGCAGTTCTTC.

This chain uses TRBV5-8 with TRBJ2-2; 9 bases align to TRBD1. The trim removed 4 bases at V and 3 bases at J, leaving 4 bases unmatched. The germline V gene encodes CDR1 SGHTS and CDR2 YDEGEE. This CDR3 is 15 amino acids long. The CDR3 region has the DNA TGTGCCAGCAGCCGAGACAGGGGGGACACCGGGGAGCTGTTTTTT. This translates into CASSRDRGDTGELFF.

The rearrangement joins TRBV6-2 or TRBV6-3 to TRBJ1-6, with 8 nucleotides matching TRBD1. J gave up 7 bases and V 4 bases, and 21 bases lay outside the gene matches. Germline V gene lookup returns CDR1 MNHEY and CDR2 SVGEGT. The CDR3 totals 20 residues. The chain's CDR3 is CASSSGQGVRQRGENSPLHF. The CDR3 DNA reads TGTGCCAGCAGTTCCGGACAGGGAGTACGTCAACGGGGTGAAAATTCACCCCTCCACTTT.

This sequence joins TRBV12-3 or TRBV12-4 and TRBJ1-1, with D maybe TRBD1 (6 bases). Between the trimmed V and J ends, which lost 3 bases and 9 bases, there was a span of 8 bases. The CDR3 is 11 residues long. The CDR3 is CASSLTGQAFF. CDR3 DNA: TGTGCCAGCAGTTTGACAGGACAAGCTTTCTTT.

V gene TRBV3-1 (or the pseudogene TRBV3-2) combines with J gene TRBJ2-5, with 8 bases identical to TRBD2. The trim removed 0 bases at V and 5 bases at J, leaving 14 bases unmatched. CDR3 length equals 18 residues. From germline, CDR1 is LGHDT and CDR2 YNNKEL (reference sequence). CDR3 DNA: TGTGCCAGCAGCCAAGAGCGAGCGGGGGAGCGAACTGGGGAGACCCAGTACTTC. It is translated as CASSQERAGERTGETQYF.

The CDR3 nucleotides are TGTGCCAGCAGCCCCGGGACTAGCGGTTTTCGTCTTGGGGAGACCCAGTACTTC. Its translation is CASSPGTSGFRLGETQYF. The V gene is TRBV6-2 or TRBV6-3, the J gene TRBJ2-5, with TRBD2 matching 11 bases. Germline values: CDR1 MNHEY, CDR2 SVGEGT. The CDR3 contains 18 residues. V lost 6 bases to trimming and J lost 5 bases; unmatched junction nucleotides: 17.

J is TRBJ2-1 and V is TRBV12-3 or TRBV12-4; D is undetermined. V was shortened by 5 bases and J by 10 bases, with 12 bases between the two germline ends. The CDR3 length is 12 residues. The CDR3 bases are TGTGCCAGCAGTACCCAGCGAAGGGAGCAGTTCTTC. It translates to CASSTQRREQFF.

The chain carries TRBV7-8 and TRBJ1-1; no firm D call. Deletions cut 0 bases from V and 2 bases from J, with 7 bases between. Germline-derived CDR1 and CDR2 are SGHVS and FQNEAQ. The CDR3 extends over 14 amino acids. The CDR3 coding sequence is TGTGCCAGCAGCTTAGCCGTCTTCAACACTGAAGCTTTCTTT. Translation: CASSLAVFNTEAFF.

The chain is built from TRBV3-1 (or the pseudogene TRBV3-2) and TRBJ1-4, with a possible D match to TRBD1 (6 bases). CDR1 LGHDT and CDR2 YNNKEL come from the germline V gene (reference sequence). The CDR3 runs 14 residues. With 2 bases removed from V and 8 bases from J, the gap between germline ends came to 12 bases. The CDR3 protein is CASSQQGTREKLFF. The CDR3 bases are TGTGCCAGCAGCCAACAGGGGACAAGAGAAAAACTGTTTTTT.

This chain connects TRBV11-1 to TRBJ2-1; unclear D gene. The CDR3 consists of 14 residues. From germline, CDR1 is SGHAT and CDR2 FQDESV (reference sequence). Trimming pared 5 bases from V and 0 bases from J, leaving 8 bases between. The CDR3 region is CASSRVVSYNEQFF. CDR3 coding DNA: TGTGCCAGCAGCCGAGTGGTCTCCTACAATGAGCAGTTCTTC.

The chain carries TRBV11-2 and TRBJ2-3; weak D call: TRBD2 (6 bases). Germline CDR1 is SGHAT and CDR2 is FQNNGV. The CDR3 totals 14 residues. Trimming stripped 5 bases from V and 8 bases from J, with 17 bases between. The CDR3 DNA reads as TGTGCCAGCAGCCCGGGGACTGCTCAGGGTACGCAGTATTTT. Translating gives CASSPGTAQGTQYF.

The CDR3 DNA sequence: TGTGCCAGCAGCTGGGGACAGGCGCAAGAAAAACTGTTTTTT. This translates into CASSWGQAQEKLFF. The chain combines TRBV5-5 with TRBJ1-4; TRBD1 matches at 8 bases. The V segment lost 3 bases and the J segment 8 bases; nucleotides outside the gene matches: 6. The CDR3 extends over 14 amino acids. Germline V lookup: CDR1 SGHKS, CDR2 YYEKEE (reference sequence).

The chain couples TRBV2 to TRBJ2-1; D remains unclear. The CDR3 is 15 amino acids. Looked up from germline, CDR1 is SNHLY and CDR2 is FYNNEI. Trimming removed 4 bases at V and 0 bases at J, with 10 bases between. CDR3 region: CASSARLNSYNEQFF. The CDR3 bases are TGTGCCAGCAGTGCGCGGTTAAACTCCTACAATGAGCAGTTCTTC.